This T cell receptor beta chain was sequenced for a study of circulating CD8 cells and anti-PD-1 response in melanoma. Study context: Treatment was intravenous nivolumab at 3 mg/kg every 2 weeks.

CDR1 SGHTA and CDR2 FQGNSA come from the germline V gene. The CDR3 covers 15 residues. The QIAseq Immune Repertoire TCR panel built the libraries from 15 ng of total RNA. TCRdb reprocessed the reads via MiXCR and lists one record per CDR3 protein. Of some 1,600 distinct CDR3 sequences listed, 7.5% to 10% are singletons. This clonotype was seen a few times. At one of its ends the junction is not consistent with the germline gene, which may arise from a read error. Four subsets defined by PD-1 and/or TIGIT were sorted from live CD3+CD8+TCRalphabeta+ cells. The chain uses TRBV7-2 and TRBJ1-2; perhaps TRBD1 as D (5 bases). The specimen was CD8+ T cells from PBMCs, collected at baseline or after one month of anti-PD-1 therapy (not recorded which). This sequence originates from a human donor with melanoma. This CDR3 reads CASSPSGGPLYGYAF. The CDR3 coding sequence is TGTGCCAGCAGCCCTAGTGGGGGACCCCTCTATGGCTACGCCTTC.